The present T cell receptor (beta chain) was sequenced within a study of blood T cell repertoires in COVID-19. Source study methods: Estimation of nucleated cell counts was performed using reference gene primer amplification. Clones were read by immunoSEQ multiplex PCR, and TCRdb kept only the in-frame ones, dropping some. That table supplies the V and J calls and clone size; D and trimming were determined from the DNA. Of around 160,000 clones listed, roughly nine tenths are singletons. V lost 5 bases and J lost 1, with 14 bases in between. The CDR3 contains 15 residues. Per germline, CDR1 SGHVS and CDR2 FQNEAQ.

This receptor was obtained from a man in his fifties or sixties with acute or convalescent COVID-19. The V gene is TRBV7-8, the J gene TRBJ1-1; D might be TRBD1 (5 bases). Sequenced material: peripheral blood. DNA of the CDR3: TGTGCCAGCAGCCCCTTCGACAGCCCGAACACTGAAGCTTTCTTT. It encodes CASSPFDSPNTEAFF.